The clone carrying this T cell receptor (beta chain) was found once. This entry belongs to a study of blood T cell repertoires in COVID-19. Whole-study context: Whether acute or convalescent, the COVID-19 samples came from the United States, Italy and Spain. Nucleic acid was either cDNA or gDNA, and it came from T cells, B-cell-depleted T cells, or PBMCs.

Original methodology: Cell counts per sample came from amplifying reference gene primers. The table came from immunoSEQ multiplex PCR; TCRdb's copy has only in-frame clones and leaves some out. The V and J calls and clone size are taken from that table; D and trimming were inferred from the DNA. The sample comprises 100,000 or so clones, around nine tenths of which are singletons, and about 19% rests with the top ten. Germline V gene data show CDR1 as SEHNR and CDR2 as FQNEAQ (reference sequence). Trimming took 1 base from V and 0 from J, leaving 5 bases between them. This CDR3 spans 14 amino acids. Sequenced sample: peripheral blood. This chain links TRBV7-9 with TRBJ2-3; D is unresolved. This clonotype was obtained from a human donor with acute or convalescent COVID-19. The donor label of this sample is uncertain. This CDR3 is CASSLVSSTDTQYF. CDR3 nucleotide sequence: TGTGCCAGCAGCTTAGTATCTAGCACAGATACGCAGTATTTT. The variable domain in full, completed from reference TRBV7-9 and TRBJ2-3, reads DTGVSQNPRHKITKRGQNVTFRCDPISEHNRLYWYRQTLGQGPEFLTYFQNEAQLEKSRLLSDRFSAERPKGSFSTLEIQRTEQGDSAMYLCASSLVSSTDTQYFGPGTRLTVL.